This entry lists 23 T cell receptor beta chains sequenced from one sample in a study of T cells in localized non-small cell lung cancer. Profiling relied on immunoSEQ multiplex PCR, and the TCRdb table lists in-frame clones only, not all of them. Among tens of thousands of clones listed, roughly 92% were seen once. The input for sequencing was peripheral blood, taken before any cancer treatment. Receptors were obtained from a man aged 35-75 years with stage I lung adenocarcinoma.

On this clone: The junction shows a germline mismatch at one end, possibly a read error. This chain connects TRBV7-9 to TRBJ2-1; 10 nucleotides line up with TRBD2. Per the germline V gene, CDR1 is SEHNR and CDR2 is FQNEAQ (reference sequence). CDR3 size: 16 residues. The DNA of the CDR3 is TGTGCCAGCAGCTTAGAAGCGGGAGGGACCTACCATGAGCAGTTCTTC. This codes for CASSLEAGGTYHEQFF.

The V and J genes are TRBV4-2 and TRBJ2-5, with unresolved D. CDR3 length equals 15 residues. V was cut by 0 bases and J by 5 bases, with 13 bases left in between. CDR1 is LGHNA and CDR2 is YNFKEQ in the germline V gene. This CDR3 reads CASSQEEGRGETQYF. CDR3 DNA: TGTGCCAGCAGCCAAGAGGAAGGGCGAGGCGAGACCCAGTACTTC.

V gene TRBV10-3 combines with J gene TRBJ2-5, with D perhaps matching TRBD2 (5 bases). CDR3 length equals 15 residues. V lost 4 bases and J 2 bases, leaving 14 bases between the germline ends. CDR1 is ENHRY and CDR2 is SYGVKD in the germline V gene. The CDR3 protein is CAISGAGLAQETQYF. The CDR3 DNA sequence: TGTGCCATCAGTGGCGCCGGTCTAGCTCAAGAGACCCAGTACTTC.

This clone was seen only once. The CDR3 spells CASTLEGRLAKNIQYF. CDR3 DNA: TGTGCCAGCACCCTTGAGGGGCGGCTAGCCAAAAACATTCAGTACTTC. The chain employs TRBV2 and TRBJ2-4, with D perhaps TRBD1 or TRBD2 (5 bases each). Germline V CDR1 and CDR2: SNHLY, FYNNEI. The CDR3 is 16 amino acids. Between the trimmed V and J ends, which lost 7 bases and 0 bases, there was a span of 16 bases.

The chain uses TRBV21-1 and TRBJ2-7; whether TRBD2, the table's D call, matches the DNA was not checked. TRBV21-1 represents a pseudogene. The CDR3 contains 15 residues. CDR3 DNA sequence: TGTGCCAGCAGCAAAGTGGTTCAAAGAGTTTACGAGCAGTACTTC. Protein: CASSKVVQRVYEQYF.

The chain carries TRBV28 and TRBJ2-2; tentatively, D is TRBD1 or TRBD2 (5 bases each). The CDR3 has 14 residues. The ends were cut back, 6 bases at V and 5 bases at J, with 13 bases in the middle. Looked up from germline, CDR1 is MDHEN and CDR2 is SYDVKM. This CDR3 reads CASRSQGRTGELFF. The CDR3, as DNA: TGTGCCAGCAGGAGTCAGGGACGAACCGGGGAGCTGTTTTTT.

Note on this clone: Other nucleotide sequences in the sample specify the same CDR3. The CDR3 is CSVVGTGEGYTF. CDR3 DNA: TGCAGCGTTGTAGGGACAGGGGAAGGCTACACCTTC. The chain links TRBV29-1 to TRBJ1-2; 10 bases are shared with TRBD1. Germline CDR1 reads SQVTM; CDR2 reads ANQGSEA. V gave up 4 bases and J gave up 8 bases; unmatched junction bases: 4. The CDR3 covers 12 residues.

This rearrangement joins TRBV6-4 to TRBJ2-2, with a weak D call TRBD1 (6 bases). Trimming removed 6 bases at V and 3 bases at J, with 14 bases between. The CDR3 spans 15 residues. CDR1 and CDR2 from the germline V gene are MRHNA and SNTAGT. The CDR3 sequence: CASSRTASDTGELFF. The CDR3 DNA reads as TGTGCCAGCAGCAGGACAGCGTCCGACACCGGGGAGCTGTTTTTT.

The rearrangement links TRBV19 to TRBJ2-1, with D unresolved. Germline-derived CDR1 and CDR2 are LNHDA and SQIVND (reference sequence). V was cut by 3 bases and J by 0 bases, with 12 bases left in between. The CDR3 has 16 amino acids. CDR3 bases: TGTGCCAGTAGTATTGTTTATAGGGTCTCCTACAATGAGCAGTTCTTC. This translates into CASSIVYRVSYNEQFF.

The chain's CDR3 is CASSFREAHGYTF. For the CDR3, the DNA is TGTGCCAGCAGTTTCAGGGAGGCACATGGCTACACCTTC. V usage is TRBV6-5 and J usage is TRBJ1-2, with D perhaps matching TRBD1 (5 bases). CDR1 and CDR2 (germline): MNHEY, SVGAGI. The V end lost 4 bases, the J end lost 6 bases, and 12 bases lay between the germline ends. The CDR3 sequence is 13 residues long.

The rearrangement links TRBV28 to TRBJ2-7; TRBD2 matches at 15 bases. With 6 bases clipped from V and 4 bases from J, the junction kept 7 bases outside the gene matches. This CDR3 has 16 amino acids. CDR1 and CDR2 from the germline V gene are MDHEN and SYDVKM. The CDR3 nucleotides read TGTGCCAGCAGCTCGCGGACTAGCGGGAGGGGGTACGAGCAGTACTTC. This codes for CASSSRTSGRGYEQYF.

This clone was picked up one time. The CDR3 loop reads CASSFSLTSFGEFF. CDR3 in DNA: TGTGCCAGCAGCTTCTCCCTAACTTCTTTCGGGGAGTTCTTC. J is TRBJ2-1 and V is TRBV7-9; TRBD2 might be the D (5 bases). V was cut by 3 bases and J by 14 bases, with 20 bases left in between. CDR1 is SEHNR and CDR2 is FQNEAQ in the germline V gene (reference sequence). There are 14 residues in the CDR3.

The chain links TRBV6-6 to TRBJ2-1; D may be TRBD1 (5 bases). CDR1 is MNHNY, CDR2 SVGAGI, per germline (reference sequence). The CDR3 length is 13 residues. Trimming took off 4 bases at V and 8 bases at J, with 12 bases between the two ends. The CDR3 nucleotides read TGTGCCAGCAGTTTTGCAGGGTCTGATGAGCAGTTCTTC. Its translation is CASSFAGSDEQFF.

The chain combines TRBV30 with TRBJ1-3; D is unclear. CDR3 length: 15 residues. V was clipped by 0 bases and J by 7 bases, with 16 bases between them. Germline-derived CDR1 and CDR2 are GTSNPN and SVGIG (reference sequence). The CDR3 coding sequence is TGTGCCTGGAGTGTAGGTAGCAATATGGTCAACACCATATATTTT. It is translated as CAWSVGSNMVNTIYF. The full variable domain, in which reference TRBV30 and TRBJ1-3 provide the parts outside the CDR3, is SQTIHQWPATLVQPVGSPLSLECTVEGTSNPNLYWYRQAAGRGLQLLFYSVGIGQISSEVPQNLSASRPQDRQFILSSKKLLLSDSGFYLCAWSVGSNMVNTIYFGEGSWLTVV.

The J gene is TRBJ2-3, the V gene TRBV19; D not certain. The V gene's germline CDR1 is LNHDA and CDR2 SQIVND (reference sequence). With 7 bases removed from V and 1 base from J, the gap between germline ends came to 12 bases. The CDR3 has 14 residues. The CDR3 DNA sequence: TGTGCCAGTACCCCCACGTGGGGCACAGATACGCAGTATTTT. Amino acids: CASTPTWGTDTQYF.

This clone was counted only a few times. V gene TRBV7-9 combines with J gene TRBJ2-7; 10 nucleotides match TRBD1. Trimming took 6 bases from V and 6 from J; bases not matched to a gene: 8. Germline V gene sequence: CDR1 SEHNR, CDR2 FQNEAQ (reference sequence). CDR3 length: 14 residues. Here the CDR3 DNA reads TGTGCCAGCAGTACCGGGACAGGGGTTGGCGAGCAGTACTTC. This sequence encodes CASSTGTGVGEQYF.

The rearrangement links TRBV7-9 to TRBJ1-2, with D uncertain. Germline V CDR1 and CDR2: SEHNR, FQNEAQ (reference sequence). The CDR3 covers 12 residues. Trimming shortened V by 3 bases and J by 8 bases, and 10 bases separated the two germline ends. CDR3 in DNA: TGTGCCAGCAGCTTGAATAATGGGGGCTACACCTTC. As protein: CASSLNNGGYTF.

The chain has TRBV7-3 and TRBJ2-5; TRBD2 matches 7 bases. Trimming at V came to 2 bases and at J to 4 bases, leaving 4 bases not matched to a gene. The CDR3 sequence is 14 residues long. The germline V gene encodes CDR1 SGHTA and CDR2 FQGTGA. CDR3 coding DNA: TGTGCCAGCAGCTTAGCGCGGGAGTCAGAGACCCAGTACTTC. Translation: CASSLARESETQYF.

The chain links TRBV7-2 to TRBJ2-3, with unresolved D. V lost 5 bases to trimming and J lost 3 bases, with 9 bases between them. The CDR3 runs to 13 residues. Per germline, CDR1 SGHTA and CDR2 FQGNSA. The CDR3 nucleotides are TGTGCCAGCAGCCCATCAGGAACAGATACGCAGTATTTT. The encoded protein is CASSPSGTDTQYF.

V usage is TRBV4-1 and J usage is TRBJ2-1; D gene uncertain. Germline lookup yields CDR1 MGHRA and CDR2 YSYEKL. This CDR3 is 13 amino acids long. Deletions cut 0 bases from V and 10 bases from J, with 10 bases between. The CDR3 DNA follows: TGCGCCAGCAGCCAAGATTTTTTTAGGGAGCAGTTCTTC. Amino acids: CASSQDFFREQFF.

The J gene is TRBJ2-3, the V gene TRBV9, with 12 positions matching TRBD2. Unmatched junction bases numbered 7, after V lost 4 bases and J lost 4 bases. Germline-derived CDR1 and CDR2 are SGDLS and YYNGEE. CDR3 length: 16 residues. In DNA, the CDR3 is TGTGCCAGCAGCCCCGGACTAGCGGGACCCGCAGATACGCAGTATTTT. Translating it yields CASSPGLAGPADTQYF.

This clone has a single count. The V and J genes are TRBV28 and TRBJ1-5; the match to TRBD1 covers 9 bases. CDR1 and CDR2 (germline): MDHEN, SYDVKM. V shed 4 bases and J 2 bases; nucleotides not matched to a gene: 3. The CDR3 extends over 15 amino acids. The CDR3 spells CASSYRGRGNQPQHF. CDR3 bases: TGTGCCAGCAGTTACAGGGGGCGAGGCAATCAGCCCCAGCATTTT.

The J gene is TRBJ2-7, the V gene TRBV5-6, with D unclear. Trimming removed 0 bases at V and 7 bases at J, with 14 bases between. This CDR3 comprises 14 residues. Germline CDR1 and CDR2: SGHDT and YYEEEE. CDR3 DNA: TGTGCCAGCAGCTTGGCCGGACGGCCGAGGGAGCAGTACTTC. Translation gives CASSLAGRPREQYF.